This TCR beta chain was captured in a study of beta chain features in type 1 diabetes. The study, taken as a whole, reports: Reads derived from cDNA could over-represent cells showing high TCR expression.

Germline CDR1 SGHRS, CDR2 YFSETQ. The length of the CDR3 is 15 residues. V shed 4 bases and J shed 1 base, with 11 bases lying between them. The study reverse transcribed the entire isolated RNA, so it sequenced expressed TCRB transcripts. Data came from immunoSEQ multiplex PCR; TCRdb stores just in-frame clones and leaves some out. Of 300,000 or so clones in the sample, around 7.6% were seen once. Concerning this clone: The antigen is unknown.

One heparinised draw of blood, averaging approximately 110 mL, came from each donor. The authors sorted CD4+ naive, central memory, regulatory and stem cell-like memory cells via CD45RO/CCR7/CD25/CD127/CD95/CD27. The chain is built from TRBV5-1 and TRBJ2-2; a possible D gene is TRBD1 (6 bases). Sequencing input: central memory CD4+ T cells from blood. The TCR comes from a young woman in good health. The CDR3 loop reads CASSLGHKNTGELFF. The CDR3 DNA reads TGCGCCAGCAGCCTGGGACATAAGAACACCGGGGAGCTGTTTTTT.